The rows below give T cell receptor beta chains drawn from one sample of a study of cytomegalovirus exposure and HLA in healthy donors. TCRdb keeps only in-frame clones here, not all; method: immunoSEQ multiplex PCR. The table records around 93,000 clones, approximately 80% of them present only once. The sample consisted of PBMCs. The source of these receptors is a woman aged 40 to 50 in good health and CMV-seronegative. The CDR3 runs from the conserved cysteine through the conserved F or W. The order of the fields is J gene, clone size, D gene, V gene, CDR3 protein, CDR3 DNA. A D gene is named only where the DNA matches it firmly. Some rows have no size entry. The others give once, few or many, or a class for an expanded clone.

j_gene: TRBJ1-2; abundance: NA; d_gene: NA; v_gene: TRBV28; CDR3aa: CASSPSGSGYTF; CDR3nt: TGTGCCAGCAGTCCCTCCGGGAGTGGCTACACCTTC
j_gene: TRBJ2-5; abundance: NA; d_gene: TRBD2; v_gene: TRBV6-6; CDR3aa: CASSQGLAVETQYF; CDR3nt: TGTGCCAGCAGCCAGGGACTAGCTGTCGAGACCCAGTACTTC
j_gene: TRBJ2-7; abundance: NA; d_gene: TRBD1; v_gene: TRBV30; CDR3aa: CAWSPGTGLINEQYF; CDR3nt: TGTGCCTGGAGCCCCGGGACAGGGTTAATAAACGAGCAGTACTTC
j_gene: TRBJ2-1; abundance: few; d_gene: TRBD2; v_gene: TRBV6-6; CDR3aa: CATGLAGNNEQFF; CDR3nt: TGTGCCACGGGACTAGCGGGTAACAATGAGCAGTTCTTC
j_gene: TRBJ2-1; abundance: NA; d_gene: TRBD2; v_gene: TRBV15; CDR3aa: CATSFTGGRRDDEQFF; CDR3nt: TGTGCCACCAGCTTCACGGGCGGGAGAAGGGACGATGAGCAGTTCTTC
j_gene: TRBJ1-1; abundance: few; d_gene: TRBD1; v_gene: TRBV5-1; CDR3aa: CASNLDTGADTEAFF; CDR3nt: TGCGCCAGCAATCTGGATACAGGGGCGGACACTGAAGCTTTCTTT
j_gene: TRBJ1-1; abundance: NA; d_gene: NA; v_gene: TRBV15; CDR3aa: CATSIGGNTEAFF; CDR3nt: TGTGCCACCAGCATCGGGGGGAACACTGAAGCTTTCTTT
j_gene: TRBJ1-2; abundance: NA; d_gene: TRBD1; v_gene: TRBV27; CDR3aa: CASSLSHRGGSYGYTF; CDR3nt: TGTGCCAGCAGTTTATCGCACAGGGGGGGTAGCTATGGCTACACCTTC
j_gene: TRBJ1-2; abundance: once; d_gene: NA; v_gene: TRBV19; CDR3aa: CASSDSLGYTF; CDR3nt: TGTGCCAGTAGCGACAGCCTGGGCTACACCTTC
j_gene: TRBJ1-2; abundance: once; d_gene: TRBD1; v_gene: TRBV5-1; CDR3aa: CASSLEGTGGAVGYTF; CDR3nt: TGCGCCAGCAGCTTGGAGGGGACAGGGGGCGCGGTTGGCTACACCTTC
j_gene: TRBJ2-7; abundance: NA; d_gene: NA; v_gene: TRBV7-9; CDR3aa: CASSFRDKPYEQYF; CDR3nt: TGTGCCAGCAGCTTCCGGGACAAGCCCTACGAGCAGTACTTC
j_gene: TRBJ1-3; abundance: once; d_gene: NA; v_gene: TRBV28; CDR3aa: CASSYGNTIYF; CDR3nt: TGTGCCAGCTCCTACGGAAACACCATATATTTT
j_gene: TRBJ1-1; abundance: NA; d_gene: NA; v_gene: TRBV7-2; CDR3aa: CASSSLTEAFF; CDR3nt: TGTGCCAGCAGCTCCCTCACTGAAGCTTTCTTT
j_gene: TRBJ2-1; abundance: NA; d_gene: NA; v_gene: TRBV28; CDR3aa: CASITRRSSYNEQFF; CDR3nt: TGTGCCAGCATTACCCGCCGGAGCTCCTACAATGAGCAGTTCTTC
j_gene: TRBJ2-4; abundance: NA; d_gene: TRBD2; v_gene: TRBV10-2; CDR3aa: CASSAGLGGMGKNIQYF; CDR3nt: TGCGCCAGCAGTGCTGGACTAGGCGGGATGGGCAAAAACATTCAGTACTTC
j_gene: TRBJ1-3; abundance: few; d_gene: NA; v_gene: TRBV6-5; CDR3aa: CASSYFKSTGNTIYF; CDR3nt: TGTGCCAGCAGTTACTTCAAATCTACTGGAAACACCATATATTTT
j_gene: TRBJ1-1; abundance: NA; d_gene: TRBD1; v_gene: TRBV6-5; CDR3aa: CASSRTGQWNTEAFF; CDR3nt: TGTGCCAGCAGTCGGACGGGACAGTGGAACACTGAAGCTTTCTTT
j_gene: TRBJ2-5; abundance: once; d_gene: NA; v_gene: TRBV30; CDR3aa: CAGALNQGTQYF; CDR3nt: TGTGCCGGAGCGCTGAACCAAGGGACCCAGTACTTC
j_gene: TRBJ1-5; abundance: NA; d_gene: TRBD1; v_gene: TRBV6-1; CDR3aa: CASSEAPGQDRPQHF; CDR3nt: TGTGCCAGCAGTGAAGCACCTGGACAGGACCGACCCCAGCATTTT
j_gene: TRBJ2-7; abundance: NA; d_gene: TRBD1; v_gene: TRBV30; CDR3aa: CAWRTGAPIYEQYF; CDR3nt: TGTGCCTGGAGGACAGGGGCTCCTATCTACGAGCAGTACTTC
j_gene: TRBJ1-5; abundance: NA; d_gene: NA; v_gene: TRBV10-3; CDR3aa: CATSYSTVSNQPQHF; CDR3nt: TGTGCCACCTCCTACTCCACAGTAAGCAATCAGCCCCAGCATTTT
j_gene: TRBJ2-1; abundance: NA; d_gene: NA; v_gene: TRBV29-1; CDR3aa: CSVDDPAAGRTYNEQFF; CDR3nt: TGCAGCGTTGACGACCCGGCGGCGGGACGTACGTACAATGAGCAGTTCTTC
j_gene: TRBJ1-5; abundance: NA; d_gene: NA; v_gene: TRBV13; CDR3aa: CASSLGLGGRNNQPQHF; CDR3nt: TGTGCCAGCAGCTTAGGCCTAGGGGGACGGAACAATCAGCCCCAGCATTTT
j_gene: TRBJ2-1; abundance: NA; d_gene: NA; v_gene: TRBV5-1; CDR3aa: CASSLVAGSNEQFF; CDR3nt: TGCGCCAGCAGCTTGGTGGCGGGCTCGAATGAGCAGTTCTTC
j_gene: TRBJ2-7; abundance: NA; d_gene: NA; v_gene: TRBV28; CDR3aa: CASSPLERPYEQYF; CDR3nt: TGTGCCAGCAGTCCCTTAGAACGCCCCTACGAGCAGTACTTC
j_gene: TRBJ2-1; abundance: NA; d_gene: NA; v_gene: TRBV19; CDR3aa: CASSIYQRYNEQFF; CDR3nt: TGTGCCAGTAGTATATACCAGCGGTACAATGAGCAGTTCTTC
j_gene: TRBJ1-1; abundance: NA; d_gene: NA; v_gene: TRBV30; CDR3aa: CARHRVNTEAFF; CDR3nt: TGTGCCCGACACAGGGTGAACACTGAAGCTTTCTTT
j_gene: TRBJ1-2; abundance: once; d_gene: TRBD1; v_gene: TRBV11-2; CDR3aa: CASSYTGGAYGYTF; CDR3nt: TGTGCCAGCAGCTATACAGGGGGGGCCTATGGCTACACCTTC
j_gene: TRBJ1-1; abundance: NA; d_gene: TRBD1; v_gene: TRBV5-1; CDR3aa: CASSAGGAGNTEAFF; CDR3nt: TGCGCCAGCAGCGCAGGGGGCGCAGGGAACACTGAAGCTTTCTTT
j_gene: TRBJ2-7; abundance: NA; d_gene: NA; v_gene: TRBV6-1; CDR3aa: CASSGSRGRSSYEQYF; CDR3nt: TGTGCCAGCAGTGGGTCGCGCGGGCGGAGCTCCTACGAGCAGTACTTC
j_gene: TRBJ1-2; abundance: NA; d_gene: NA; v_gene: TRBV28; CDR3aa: CASSLQANYGYTF; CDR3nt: TGTGCCAGCAGTTTACAAGCCAACTATGGCTACACCTTC
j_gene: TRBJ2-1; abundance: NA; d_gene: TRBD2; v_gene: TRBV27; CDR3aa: CASRVASGRANEQFF; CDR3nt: TGTGCCAGCCGGGTGGCTAGCGGGAGGGCCAATGAGCAGTTCTTC
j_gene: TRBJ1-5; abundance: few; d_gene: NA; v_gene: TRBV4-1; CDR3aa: CASSQDYGLGELYQPQHF; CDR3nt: TGCGCCAGCAGCCAAGATTATGGGCTTGGGGAGCTATATCAGCCCCAGCATTTT
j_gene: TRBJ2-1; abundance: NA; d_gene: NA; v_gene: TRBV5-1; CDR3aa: CASSQPGGGSSYNEQFF; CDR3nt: TGCGCCAGCAGCCAACCGGGGGGCGGGAGCTCCTACAATGAGCAGTTCTTC
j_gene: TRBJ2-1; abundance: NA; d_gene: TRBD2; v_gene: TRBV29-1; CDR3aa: CSALGGRANNEQFF; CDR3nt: TGCAGCGCCCTTGGCGGGAGGGCCAACAATGAGCAGTTCTTC
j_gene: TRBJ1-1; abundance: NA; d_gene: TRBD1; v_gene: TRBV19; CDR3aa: CASSIQGAHTEAFF; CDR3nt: TGTGCCAGTAGTATCCAGGGGGCGCACACTGAAGCTTTCTTT
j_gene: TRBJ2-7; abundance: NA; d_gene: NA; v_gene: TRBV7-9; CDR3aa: CASSRRTAPYEQYF; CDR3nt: TGTGCCAGCAGCCGCCGAACAGCCCCCTACGAGCAGTACTTC
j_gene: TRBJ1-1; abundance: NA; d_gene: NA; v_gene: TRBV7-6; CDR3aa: CASSFGQGIQCEAFF; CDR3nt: TGTGCCAGCAGCTTTGGGCAGGGAATCCAATGTGAAGCTTTCTTT
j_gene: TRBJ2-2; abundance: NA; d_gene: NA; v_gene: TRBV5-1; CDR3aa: CASSLDGRDTGELFF; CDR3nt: TGCGCCAGCAGCTTGGACGGGAGAGACACCGGGGAGCTGTTTTTT
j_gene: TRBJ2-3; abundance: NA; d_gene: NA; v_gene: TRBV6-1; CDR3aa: CASSEQRARAQYF; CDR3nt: TGTGCCAGCAGTGAACAGCGAGCCAGGGCGCAGTATTTT